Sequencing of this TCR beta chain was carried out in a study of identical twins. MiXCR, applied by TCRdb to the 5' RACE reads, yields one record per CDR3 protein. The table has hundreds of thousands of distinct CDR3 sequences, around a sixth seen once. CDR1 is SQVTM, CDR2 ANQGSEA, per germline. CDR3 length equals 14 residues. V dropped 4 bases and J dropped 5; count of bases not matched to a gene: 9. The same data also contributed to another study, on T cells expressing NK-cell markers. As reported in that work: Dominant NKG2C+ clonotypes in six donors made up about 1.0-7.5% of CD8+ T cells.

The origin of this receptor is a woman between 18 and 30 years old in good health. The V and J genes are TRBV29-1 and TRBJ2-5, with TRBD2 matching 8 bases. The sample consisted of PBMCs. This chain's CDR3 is CSVVFAGGRETQYF. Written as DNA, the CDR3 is TGCAGCGTTGTGTTCGCGGGGGGTAGGGAGACCCAGTACTTC.